This TCR beta chain stems from a study of graft-versus-host responses after intestinal transplantation. Study-level points and caveats: Some patients had graft-donor T cell macrochimerism. In their allografts, the ratios of graft-versus-host to host-versus-graft T cell clones were high.

Libraries were prepared by immunoSEQ multiplex PCR; TCRdb keeps only in-frame clonotypes and omits some of them. The sample lists approximately 100,000 clones; roughly 83% were seen once. On this clone: Its cognate antigen is unknown.

The material sequenced was PBMCs, taken 255 days after intestinal transplant. The sequence came from a human patient who received an intestinal transplant, so some T cells may come from the graft donor.

This chain's CDR3 is CASSEGIGGFGQPQHF. In DNA form, the CDR3 reads TGTGCCAGCAGTGAAGGTATAGGTGGCTTTGGGCAGCCCCAGCATTTT. The chain is built from TRBV6-1 and TRBJ1-5; D is unresolved. The germline V gene has CDR1 MNHNS and CDR2 SASEGT. The CDR3 has 16 residues. Trimming stripped 1 base from V and 7 bases from J, with 17 bases between.